Sequencing of this T cell receptor (beta chain) was carried out in a study of T cells in Graves' hyperthyroidism and ophthalmopathy. Turning to the study itself: Pretreatment peripheral blood was obtained at initial diagnosis.

With duration under 3 months, ophthalmopathy was active: Clinical Activity Score at least 3, NOSPECS at least 4. The study's findings and limits: In the blood, most expanded thyroid clonotypes above 0.001 appeared as well.

TCR beta CDR3 regions were amplified from RNA transcripts. Initially, a first-round RT-PCR of the TCR CDR3 employed the HTBI primer set. MiXCR, applied by TCRdb to the multiplex PCR reads, yields one record per CDR3 protein. The table lists hundreds of thousands of distinct CDR3 sequences, roughly 15% of them singletons, with under 15% in the top ten. Germline lookup yields CDR1 LNHDA and CDR2 SQIVND (reference sequence). The CDR3 covers 15 residues. Trimming shortened V by 5 bases and J by 3 bases, and 11 bases separated the two germline ends. As regards this clonotype: Its antigen remains unknown.

The chain recombines TRBV19 with TRBJ2-6; D perhaps matches TRBD2 (5 bases). This TCR came from a woman aged 45-65 years with Graves' ophthalmopathy. Material: blood. The chain's CDR3 is CASSPPGYGANVLTF. The CDR3 DNA reads TGTGCCAGTAGTCCGCCGGGGTATGGGGCCAACGTCCTGACTTTC. The variable domain in full, completed from reference TRBV19 and TRBJ2-6, reads DGGITQSPKYLFRKEGQNVTLSCEQNLNHDAMYWYRQDPGQGLRLIYYSQIVNDFQKGDIAEGYSVSREKKESFPLTVTSAQKNPTAFYLCASSPPGYGANVLTFGAGSRLTVL.